Below, one T cell receptor (beta chain) is given with its context. Its antigen is not identified. Blood CD4+ CD25-low CD127-high conventional T cells supplied the genomic DNA template. This record comes from a study of regulatory and conventional T cells in RAG deficiency. Study results and limitations: Sorted Omenn CD25-high CD127-low cells may not be bona fide Tregs. Other subsets showed about 10-fold reductions, but Treg unique TCR beta sequences fell roughly 100-fold in these patients.

Produced via immunoSEQ multiplex PCR; TCRdb's table is partial and in-frame only. The sample has tens of thousands of clones, 90% to 95% seen once. CDR3 length: 12 amino acids. V lost 0 bases and J 10 bases, leaving 9 bases between the germline ends. Germline lookup yields CDR1 MNHEY and CDR2 SVGAGI. These records were also assigned to another study, of regulatory T cells. From that paper: The PCR used 52 TRBV and 13 TRBJ primers. In patients, unique TRB V-J pairs were restricted and V/J usage skewed, especially in Tregs.

The clonotype comes from a human donor in good health. V gene TRBV6-5 combines with J gene TRBJ1-2; D is unclear. Sequenced input: CD25- CD4+ T cells sorted from blood. The CDR3 DNA sequence: TGTGCCAGCAGTTACTCACCTACCGACTACACCTTC. The encoded protein is CASSYSPTDYTF.